Detailed here is one T cell receptor (beta chain). This entry comes from a study of control samples from healthy donors and cancer patients. TCRdb's copy holds only in-frame clones and misses some; the assay was immunoSEQ multiplex PCR. This sample carries 150,000 to 200,000 clones, over 85% of them seen once, and the ten largest clones take under 8.5%. Germline V gene data show CDR1 as SGHDT and CDR2 as YYEEEE. The CDR3 is made up of 12 amino acids. Trimming left V 0 bases short and J 4 bases short, with 4 bases between. The sequence came from a woman in her 40s in good health. Sample: blood. The V call is TRBV5-6, the J call TRBJ1-2, with unresolved D. CDR3 in DNA: TGTGCCAGCAGCTTGGACGGCTATGGCTACACCTTC. Translated: CASSLDGYGYTF.